Listed below are T cell receptor beta chains from one sample, sequenced in a study of blood T cell repertoires in COVID-19. TCRdb's table, derived via immunoSEQ multiplex PCR, lists solely in-frame clones and lacks some. The table records roughly 260,000 clones, more than 75% of them present only once. The sequencing input was PBMCs or T cells enriched from blood (not recorded which). The receptors here all came from a woman aged 18-29 years who had recovered from COVID-19. Each CDR3 is given with its conserved first and last residue. The order of the fields is V gene, D gene, clone size, J gene, CDR3 protein, CDR3 DNA. The D gene is left open where the match is weak. The size field is filled for only some rows; it gives once, few, many or a size class.

TRBV27	-	-	TRBJ2-2	CASSLKVDSWNTGELFF	TGTGCCAGCAGTTTAAAGGTGGACTCCTGGAACACCGGGGAGCTGTTTTTT
TRBV28	-	-	TRBJ1-5	CASSLDRGGNQPQHF	TGTGCCAGCAGTTTGGATCGGGGGGGGAATCAGCCCCAGCATTTT
TRBV5-6	TRBD1	-	TRBJ1-1	CASSLLRTGGPNTEAFF	TGTGCCAGCAGCTTGTTGCGGACAGGGGGCCCGAACACTGAAGCTTTCTTT
TRBV2	-	-	TRBJ1-1	CASPPQSTGNTEAFF	TGTGCCAGCCCACCCCAATCAACCGGGAACACTGAAGCTTTCTTT
TRBV9	-	few	TRBJ1-6	CASSVDQGAVGGSPLHF	TGTGCCAGCAGCGTAGATCAAGGGGCCGTGGGAGGGTCACCCCTCCACTTT
TRBV25-1	TRBD1	-	TRBJ1-5	CASSGTGGYQPQHF	TGTGCCAGCAGTGGCACAGGGGGCTATCAGCCCCAGCATTTT
TRBV4-3	TRBD1	-	TRBJ1-2	CASSQGKPGQLGGGYTF	TGCGCCAGCAGCCAAGGGAAACCGGGACAGCTCGGTGGTGGCTACACCTTC
TRBV7-9	-	-	TRBJ2-1	CASSSGRGEQFF	TGTGCCAGCAGCTCAGGACGGGGTGAGCAGTTCTTC
TRBV12-5	-	-	TRBJ1-5	CASGLLTGHQPQHF	TGTGCTAGTGGTCTCCTAACAGGGCATCAGCCCCAGCATTTT
TRBV13	TRBD2	-	TRBJ2-5	CASRLALAGAQETQYF	TGTGCCAGCAGGTTAGCCTTAGCGGGGGCACAAGAGACCCAGTACTTC
TRBV7-2	TRBD2	-	TRBJ2-1	CASSPGLAGGVFF	TGTGCCAGCAGTCCAGGACTAGCGGGGGGGGTGTTCTTC
TRBV19	TRBD1	-	TRBJ1-5	CASSIGPLTGVASNQPQHF	TGTGCCAGTAGTATAGGGCCACTCACAGGGGTTGCGAGCAATCAGCCCCAGCATTTT
TRBV27	TRBD1	-	TRBJ2-7	CASSSPGQASYEQYF	TGTGCCAGCAGTTCCCCGGGACAGGCATCCTACGAGCAGTACTTC
TRBV5-1	-	-	TRBJ1-3	CASSLVIQGESGNTIYF	TGCGCCAGCAGCCTAGTTATCCAGGGTGAGAGTGGAAACACCATATATTTT
TRBV25-1	TRBD1	-	TRBJ1-6	CASSETGDGSPLHF	TGTGCCAGCAGTGAAACAGGGGACGGCTCACCCCTCCACTTT
TRBV18	TRBD2	-	TRBJ2-3	CATQTSGGADTQYF	TGTGCCACCCAGACTAGCGGGGGGGCAGATACGCAGTATTTT
TRBV28	-	-	TRBJ1-6	CASRAKRTLDNSPLHF	TGTGCCAGCAGAGCCAAAAGGACATTGGATAATTCACCCCTCCACTTT
TRBV4-1	TRBD1	few	TRBJ1-1	CASSQDDRGWQTEAFF	TGCGCCAGCAGCCAAGACGACAGGGGATGGCAGACTGAAGCTTTCTTT
TRBV28	-	-	TRBJ1-2	CASSQTGGYGYTF	TGTGCCAGCAGTCAGACGGGGGGGTATGGCTACACCTTC
TRBV28	-	-	TRBJ2-2	CASSLLPGAPSRNTGELFF	TGTGCCAGCAGTTTATTACCAGGGGCCCCCTCCAGGAACACCGGGGAGCTGTTTTTT
TRBV7-2	-	-	TRBJ2-5	CASSKTGLQETQYF	TGTGCCAGCAGCAAAACAGGGTTACAAGAGACCCAGTACTTC
TRBV6-1	TRBD1	-	TRBJ1-5	CASSDGTGIGQPQHF	TGTGCCAGCAGTGACGGGACAGGGATAGGACAGCCCCAGCATTTT
TRBV5-1	TRBD2	-	TRBJ2-1	CASSLRTSGYNEQFF	TGCGCCAGCAGCTTGAGGACTAGCGGCTACAATGAGCAGTTCTTC
TRBV19	TRBD1	-	TRBJ2-1	CASSPRDSSYNEQFF	TGTGCCAGTAGTCCCCGGGACAGCTCCTACAATGAGCAGTTCTTC
TRBV6-2/TRBV6-3	TRBD1	-	TRBJ1-4	CASSTRDRTNEKLFF	TGTGCCAGCAGTACCCGGGACAGAACTAATGAAAAACTGTTTTTT
TRBV5-8	-	-	TRBJ2-1	CASSEGGDWEQFF	TGTGCCAGCAGCGAGGGGGGGGATTGGGAGCAGTTCTTC
TRBV28	-	-	TRBJ2-2	CASRPRGTRNTGELFF	TGTGCCAGCCGACCCCGGGGAACTAGGAACACCGGGGAGCTGTTTTTT
TRBV6-5	TRBD2	-	TRBJ2-1	CASRSGAEQFF	TGTGCCAGCAGAAGCGGGGCGGAGCAGTTCTTC
TRBV11-2	TRBD1	-	TRBJ1-6	CASSSGTGVAYNSPLHF	TGTGCCAGCAGCTCCGGGACAGGGGTAGCGTATAATTCACCCCTCCACTTT
TRBV5-1	-	-	TRBJ2-3	CASSFDGSARPDTQYF	TGCGCCAGCAGCTTCGATGGCTCGGCGAGGCCAGATACGCAGTATTTT
TRBV14	TRBD1	-	TRBJ2-7	CASSRQGTYEQYF	TGTGCCAGCAGCAGACAGGGGACCTACGAGCAGTACTTC
TRBV29-1	-	-	TRBJ1-1	CSVEGGGIVEAFF	TGCAGCGTTGAGGGAGGGGGTATTGTGGAAGCTTTCTTT
TRBV11-3	-	-	TRBJ1-2	CASSFLSYRESYGYTF	TGTGCCAGCAGCTTCCTATCGTACAGGGAAAGCTATGGCTACACCTTC
TRBV27	TRBD1	-	TRBJ1-5	CASSSDRGGQPQHF	TGTGCCAGCAGTTCTGACAGGGGTGGTCAGCCCCAGCATTTT
TRBV6-2/TRBV6-3	-	-	TRBJ2-5	CASSYVPSETQYF	TGTGCCAGCAGTTACGTTCCTTCAGAGACCCAGTACTTC
TRBV19	TRBD1	-	TRBJ2-4	CASHPGGEAKNIQYF	TGTGCCAGTCACCCAGGGGGCGAAGCCAAAAACATTCAGTACTTC
TRBV27	-	many	TRBJ2-7	CASSLRIGAGDYEQYF	TGTGCCAGCAGTTTAAGGATAGGCGCAGGCGACTACGAGCAGTACTTC
TRBV14	TRBD2	-	TRBJ2-1	CASSKALAGFNNEQFF	TGTGCCAGCAGCAAGGCCCTAGCGGGATTCAACAATGAGCAGTTCTTC
TRBV28	-	-	TRBJ1-2	CASSPGGYGYTF	TGTGCCAGCAGTCCCGGGGGCTATGGCTACACCTTC